This TCR beta chain was obtained from a study of brain T cells in children with intractable seizures (dated by TCRdb to about 2021). With respect to the entire study: Resected brain tissue from fewer than 60 pediatric epilepsy surgery cases was initially screened for immune gene transcripts with a NanoString immunology panel. Among the roughly twelve selected surgery cases, pre-surgery blood was additionally sequenced for eight, leaving four cases with brain tissue only.

Results the study describes overall, beyond this receptor: Because sequencing depth was different between pre-surgery and post-surgery blood, clones absent from the pre-surgery sample may reflect undersampling. The patients' HCMV serostatus was not known, and viral specificity was inferred solely from CDR3 sequence similarity.

Reading the label with the study, this specimen's time point is: resected brain tissue, or blood drawn just prior to surgery. The surgery cases that showed the highest brain T cell transcript signatures were chosen for TCR beta chain sequencing of brain tissue, and of blood when it was available. Before surgery, the patients had been given at least one anti-epileptic drug. TCR-sequenced patients were children with drug-resistant epilepsy due to tuberous sclerosis complex, focal cortical dysplasia, Rasmussen encephalitis or hemimegalencephaly. Bulk genomic DNA was isolated from unsorted brain tissue and whole blood using the Monarch genomic DNA purification kit. TCR beta chain sequences were generated from genomic DNA using the immunoSEQ assay. The authors processed their data as follows. CDR3 sequences that did not begin with the conserved framework cysteine at position 104 were removed by hand. To get clonality, the normalized Shannon's Diversity Index was subtracted from one, giving values from 0 (maximal diversity) to 1 (oligoclonal). To check whether a given CDR3 had different frequencies in two samples, for example brain versus blood, chi-squared comparison-of-proportions tests were used. Public clonotypes were identified by searching immuneACCESS, and similarity to known antiviral clonotypes was assessed with the VDJdb browser. Imported from immuneACCESS, the table was reduced by TCRdb to in-frame sequences with V and J called. These copies leave out some clones; in studies compared against another copy, an unresolved V gene accounts for under half, and the cause of the remainder is not known. V and J calls and clone size follow that table, whereas D and trimming were derived from the DNA. This sample lists about 76,000 clones; more than 85% were detected once. The top ten hold approximately 1.4% of the sample.

CDR1 and CDR2, looked up from the germline V gene, are SGHAT and FQNNGV. The CDR3 contains 11 residues, cysteine and phenylalanine counted. This entry keeps only the CDR3 DNA: 33 bases, framed from base 1. V is clipped by 8 bases and J by 0 bases, and the sequence between their germline boundaries is 4 bases long. This clone was observed a few times. What this receptor recognizes is not known. One base away there is no much larger clone; base qualities are not given. The chain uses TRBV11-2 and TRBJ1-1; no D gene call is confident. The specimen comprised peripheral blood, sampled at surgery. The clonotype originates from a boy under three years old with tuberous sclerosis and intractable seizures. Here is the DNA: TGTGCCAGCGGGGTGAACACTGAAGCTTTCTTT. Translated, it gives CASGVNTEAFF.